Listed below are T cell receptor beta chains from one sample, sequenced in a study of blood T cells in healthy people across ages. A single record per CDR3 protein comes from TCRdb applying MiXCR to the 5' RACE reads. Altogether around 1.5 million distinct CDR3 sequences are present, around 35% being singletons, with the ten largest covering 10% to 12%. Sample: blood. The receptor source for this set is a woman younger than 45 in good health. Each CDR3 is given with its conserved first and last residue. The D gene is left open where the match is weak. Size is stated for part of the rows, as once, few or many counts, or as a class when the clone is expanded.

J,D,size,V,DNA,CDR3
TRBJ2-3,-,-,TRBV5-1,TGCGCCAGCAGCACGAAGCGCCGGGATACGCAGTATTTT,CASSTKRRDTQYF
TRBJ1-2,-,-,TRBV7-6,TGTGCCAGCAGCCTAGCCTTGGGGGGCAATGGCTACACCTTC,CASSLALGGNGYTF
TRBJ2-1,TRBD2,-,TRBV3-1,TGTGCCAGCAGCCAAGGGGACTACCCAACCCCATACAATGAGCAGTTCTTC,CASSQGDYPTPYNEQFF
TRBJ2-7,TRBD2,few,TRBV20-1,TGCAGTGCTAGATACAGCGGGGGGCCTTCCTACGAGCAGTACTTC,CSARYSGGPSYEQYF
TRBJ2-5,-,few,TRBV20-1,TGCAGTGCTAGAGACTATTTAGGGACGGGCTTTCGGCAGTACTTC,CSARDYLGTGFRQYF
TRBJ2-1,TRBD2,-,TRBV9,TGTGCGAGCCGGAGCGGCGGGGGCAATGAGCAGTTCTTC,CASRSGGGNEQFF
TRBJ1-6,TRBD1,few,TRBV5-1,TGCGCCAGCAGCTCGGTTGGGGCGGGACAGGGGAATTCACCCCTCCACTTT,CASSSVGAGQGNSPLHF
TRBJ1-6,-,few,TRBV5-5,TGTGCCAGCAGCTTGCGACACGGGAATAATTCACCCCTCCACTTT,CASSLRHGNNSPLHF
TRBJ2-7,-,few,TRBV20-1,TGCAGTGCTCAACGGCGGAGCGGAAGCTCCTACGAGCAGTACTTC,CSAQRRSGSSYEQYF
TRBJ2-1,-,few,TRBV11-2,TGTGCCAGCAGCCTCTCGACGGGGATTAGCTCCTACAATGAGCAGTTCTTC,CASSLSTGISSYNEQFF
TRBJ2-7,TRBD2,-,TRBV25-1,TGTGCCAGCAGTGAAATAGCGGGGGCAACGGGGCAGTACTTC,CASSEIAGATGQYF
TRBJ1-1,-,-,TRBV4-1,TGCGCTAGCAGCCAAGATTGGGGGTACTCTGAAGCTTTCTTT,CASSQDWGYSEAFF
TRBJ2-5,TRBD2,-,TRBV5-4,TGTGCCAGCAGCTCCGGACTAGCGGGAGCCAAAGAGACCCAGTACTTC,CASSSGLAGAKETQYF
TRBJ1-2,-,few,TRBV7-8,TGTGCCAGCAGCGTCGGCAACAGGAACTATGGCTACACCTTC,CASSVGNRNYGYTF
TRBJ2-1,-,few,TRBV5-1,TGCGCCAGCAGCTTAGGTACACCTTGGGATGAGCAGTTCTTC,CASSLGTPWDEQFF
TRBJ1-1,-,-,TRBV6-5,TGTGCCAGCGGGAGGGCTCCGAACACTGAAGCTTTCTTT,CASGRAPNTEAFF
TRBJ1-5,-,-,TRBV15,TGTGCCACCAGCGGGGGGGCGAGCAATCAGCCCCAGCATTTT,CATSGGASNQPQHF
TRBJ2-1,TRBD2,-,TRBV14,TGTGCCAGCAGCCAAGATCGGGCTAGCGGGAGTGCCCCTTACAATGAGCAGTTCTTC,CASSQDRASGSAPYNEQFF
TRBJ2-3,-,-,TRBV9,TGTGCCAGCAGCGCTTCTGACCTCACAGATACGCAGTATTTT,CASSASDLTDTQYF
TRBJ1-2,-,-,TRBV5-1,TGCGCCAGCAGTGAACAGGCTAACTATGGCTACACCTTC,CASSEQANYGYTF
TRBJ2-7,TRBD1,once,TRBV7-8,TGTGCCAGCAGCTTAGCCCGACAGGGCCCTACCTACGAGCAGTACTTC,CASSLARQGPTYEQYF
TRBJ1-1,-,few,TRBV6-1,TGTGCCAGCAGGGCCGTTCCGCTCCTAAACACTGAAGCTTTCTTT,CASRAVPLLNTEAFF
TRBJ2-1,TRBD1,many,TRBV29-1,TGCAGCGTTGTAACAGGGGGCAGTTACAATGAGCAGTTCTTC,CSVVTGGSYNEQFF
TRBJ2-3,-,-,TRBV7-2,TGTGCCGGCAGCTTATCGTTCCAGCACCCAGATACGCAGTATTTT,CAGSLSFQHPDTQYF
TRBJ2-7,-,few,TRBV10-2,TGCGCCAGCAGTGGACTGCCGGCCTACGAGCAGTACTTC,CASSGLPAYEQYF
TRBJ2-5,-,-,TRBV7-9,TGTGCCGGCAACCTATTGGGGGTGGGAGAGACCCAGTACTTC,CAGNLLGVGETQYF
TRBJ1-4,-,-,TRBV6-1,TGTGCCGGCTCGCCCGGGACTTCCTTTACAACTAATGAAAAACTGTTTTTT,CAGSPGTSFTTNEKLFF
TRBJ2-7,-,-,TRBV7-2,TGTGCCAGCAGCCGTCCTTCTTTGACTACTACCTACGAGCAGTACTTC,CASSRPSLTTTYEQYF
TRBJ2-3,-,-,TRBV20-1,TGCAGTGCTAAGGAGACATTGAACACAGATACGCAGTATTTT,CSAKETLNTDTQYF
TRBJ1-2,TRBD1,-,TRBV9,TGTGCCAGCAGCGCCGAGGGAGGGGGCGCGAGTGGCTACACCTTC,CASSAEGGGASGYTF
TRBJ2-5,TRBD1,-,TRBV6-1,TGTGCCAGCGGGGACAGTATCCAAGAGACCCAGTACTTC,CASGDSIQETQYF
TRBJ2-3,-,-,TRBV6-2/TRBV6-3,TGTGCCAGCAGGCCCCGGTCCTTGGCCACAGATACGCAGTATTTT,CASRPRSLATDTQYF
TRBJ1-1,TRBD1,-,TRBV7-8,TGTGCCAGCAGAGCTGGGACAGGAAACTTGAACACTGAAGCTTTCTTT,CASRAGTGNLNTEAFF
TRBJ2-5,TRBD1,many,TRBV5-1,TGCGCCAGCAGCCTGGGACAGTCGATGGAGACCCAGTACTTC,CASSLGQSMETQYF
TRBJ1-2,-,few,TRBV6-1,TGTGCCAGCACTGGACGGCGAAATAACCTCTATGGCTACACCTTC,CASTGRRNNLYGYTF